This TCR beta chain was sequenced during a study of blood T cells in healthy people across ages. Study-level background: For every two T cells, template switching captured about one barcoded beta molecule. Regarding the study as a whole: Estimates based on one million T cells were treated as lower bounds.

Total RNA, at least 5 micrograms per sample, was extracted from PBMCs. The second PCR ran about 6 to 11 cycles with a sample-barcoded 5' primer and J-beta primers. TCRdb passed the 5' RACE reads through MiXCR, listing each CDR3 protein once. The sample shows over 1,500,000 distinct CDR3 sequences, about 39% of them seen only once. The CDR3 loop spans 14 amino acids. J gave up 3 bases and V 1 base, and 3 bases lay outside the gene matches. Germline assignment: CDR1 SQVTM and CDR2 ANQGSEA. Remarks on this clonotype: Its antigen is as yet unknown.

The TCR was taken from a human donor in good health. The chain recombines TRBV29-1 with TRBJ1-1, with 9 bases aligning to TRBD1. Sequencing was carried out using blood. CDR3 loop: CSVEGTGVDTEAFF. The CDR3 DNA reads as TGCAGCGTTGAAGGGACAGGGGTGGACACTGAAGCTTTCTTT.